Listed below are T cell receptor beta chains from one sample, sequenced in a study of T cell responses to AZD1222 COVID-19 vaccine. Profiling relied on immunoSEQ multiplex PCR, and the TCRdb table lists in-frame clones only, not all of them. Among roughly 150,000 clones, about 92% were seen once, and the ten largest hold less than 2.5%. This specimen consisted of peripheral blood, obtained on day 0 of AZD1222 vaccination. The receptors here all came from an adult in good health. CDR3s include the opening cysteine and the closing phenylalanine or tryptophan. Fields, in order: V gene, clone size, J gene, D gene, CDR3 protein, CDR3 DNA. D genes are given only for firm matches. Rows give clone size only sometimes, using once, few, many, or a class for an expanded clone.

V gene: TRBV10-3
clone size: -
J gene: TRBJ1-1
D gene: TRBD1
CDR3 protein: CATRQGNTEAFF
CDR3 DNA: TGTGCCACCAGACAGGGGAACACTGAAGCTTTCTTT

V gene: TRBV5-1
clone size: -
J gene: TRBJ2-3
D gene: -
CDR3 protein: CASSPGPSAGTDTQYF
CDR3 DNA: TGCGCCAGCAGCCCGGGGCCTTCAGCGGGCACAGATACGCAGTATTTT

V gene: TRBV7-9
clone size: -
J gene: TRBJ1-6
D gene: TRBD1
CDR3 protein: CACSGTGLYNSPLHF
CDR3 DNA: TGTGCCTGTTCCGGGACAGGACTCTATAATTCACCCCTCCACTTT

V gene: TRBV5-1
clone size: once
J gene: TRBJ1-1
D gene: TRBD1
CDR3 protein: CASSNRTGLNTEAFF
CDR3 DNA: TGCGCCAGCAGCAATCGGACAGGACTGAACACTGAAGCTTTCTTT

V gene: TRBV5-1
clone size: once
J gene: TRBJ1-1
D gene: -
CDR3 protein: CASSLGRVHTEAFF
CDR3 DNA: TGCGCCAGCAGCTTGGGCCGGGTTCACACTGAAGCTTTCTTT

V gene: TRBV5-1
clone size: -
J gene: TRBJ2-1
D gene: TRBD1
CDR3 protein: CASSPTHWTGSYNEQFF
CDR3 DNA: TGCGCCAGCAGCCCTACTCACTGGACAGGGTCCTACAATGAGCAGTTCTTC

V gene: TRBV6-1
clone size: -
J gene: TRBJ1-5
D gene: -
CDR3 protein: CASSENEGTSYQPQHF
CDR3 DNA: TGTGCCAGCAGTGAAAACGAAGGTACTTCTTATCAGCCCCAGCATTTT

V gene: TRBV30
clone size: -
J gene: TRBJ2-1
D gene: TRBD1
CDR3 protein: CAWSSPPGTGKQFF
CDR3 DNA: TGTGCCTGGAGTTCGCCCCCCGGGACAGGGAAGCAGTTCTTC

V gene: TRBV13
clone size: once
J gene: TRBJ1-4
D gene: -
CDR3 protein: CASSLRSAGRVEKLFF
CDR3 DNA: TGTGCCAGCAGCTTACGGTCGGCAGGGCGAGTTGAAAAACTGTTTTTT

V gene: TRBV2
clone size: -
J gene: TRBJ1-6
D gene: -
CDR3 protein: CASSGGRTSNSPLHF
CDR3 DNA: TGTGCCAGCAGTGGAGGGAGGACGAGTAATTCACCCCTCCACTTT

V gene: TRBV5-5
clone size: -
J gene: TRBJ1-1
D gene: TRBD1
CDR3 protein: CASSLDATRTGGGNTEAFF
CDR3 DNA: TGTGCCAGCAGCTTGGACGCCACCCGGACAGGGGGCGGAAACACTGAAGCTTTCTTT

V gene: TRBV21-1
clone size: once
J gene: TRBJ1-1
D gene: -
CDR3 protein: CASSKPRDGESTEAFF
CDR3 DNA: TGTGCCAGCAGCAAACCCCGGGACGGTGAAAGCACTGAAGCTTTCTTT

V gene: TRBV18
clone size: -
J gene: TRBJ1-3
D gene: -
CDR3 protein: CASSPSGRNTIYF
CDR3 DNA: TGTGCCAGCTCACCGTCGGGGAGGAACACCATATATTTT

V gene: TRBV11-1
clone size: -
J gene: TRBJ2-3
D gene: -
CDR3 protein: CASSWGQDTQYF
CDR3 DNA: TGTGCCAGCAGCTGGGGGCAAGATACGCAGTATTTT

V gene: TRBV11-2
clone size: -
J gene: TRBJ2-3
D gene: -
CDR3 protein: CASSLGLTSTDTQYF
CDR3 DNA: TGTGCCAGCAGCTTAGGACTGACAAGCACAGATACGCAGTATTTT

V gene: TRBV18
clone size: -
J gene: TRBJ2-5
D gene: TRBD2
CDR3 protein: CASSPTGTSGKETQYF
CDR3 DNA: TGTGCCAGCTCACCGACCGGGACTAGCGGCAAAGAGACCCAGTACTTC

V gene: TRBV19
clone size: -
J gene: TRBJ1-5
D gene: -
CDR3 protein: CARTGYSNQPQHF
CDR3 DNA: TGTGCCAGGACAGGTTATAGCAATCAGCCCCAGCATTTT

V gene: TRBV6-1
clone size: -
J gene: TRBJ2-1
D gene: -
CDR3 protein: CASSEVGGRGSYNEQFF
CDR3 DNA: TGTGCCAGCAGTGAGGTAGGAGGACGAGGGTCCTACAATGAGCAGTTCTTC

V gene: TRBV28
clone size: -
J gene: TRBJ1-2
D gene: TRBD1
CDR3 protein: CASSSRRGPDSYGYTF
CDR3 DNA: TGTGCCAGCAGTTCCCGCAGGGGGCCCGATTCCTATGGCTACACCTTC

V gene: TRBV11-3
clone size: -
J gene: TRBJ2-3
D gene: -
CDR3 protein: CASSGWLADTQYF
CDR3 DNA: TGTGCCAGCAGCGGGTGGTTGGCAGATACGCAGTATTTT

V gene: TRBV9
clone size: -
J gene: TRBJ2-2
D gene: -
CDR3 protein: CASSVVWNTGELFF
CDR3 DNA: TGTGCCAGCAGCGTAGTTTGGAACACCGGGGAGCTGTTTTTT

V gene: TRBV6-5
clone size: -
J gene: TRBJ2-1
D gene: -
CDR3 protein: CASSQLGRMGQFF
CDR3 DNA: TGTGCCAGCAGTCAACTAGGGAGGATGGGGCAGTTCTTC

V gene: TRBV11-1
clone size: -
J gene: TRBJ1-2
D gene: -
CDR3 protein: CASSVPRGLNYGYTF
CDR3 DNA: TGTGCCAGCAGCGTACCTCGGGGCCTTAACTATGGCTACACCTTC

V gene: TRBV6-5
clone size: -
J gene: TRBJ2-3
D gene: -
CDR3 protein: CASSSGTAGDTQYF
CDR3 DNA: TGTGCCAGCAGCTCCGGGACAGCGGGAGATACGCAGTATTTT

V gene: TRBV28
clone size: -
J gene: TRBJ2-7
D gene: TRBD1
CDR3 protein: CASRSGTGTYEQYF
CDR3 DNA: TGTGCCAGCAGATCCGGGACAGGGACCTACGAGCAGTACTTC

V gene: TRBV7-2
clone size: -
J gene: TRBJ2-5
D gene: -
CDR3 protein: CASSTRLVQYF
CDR3 DNA: TGTGCCAGCAGCACAAGACTAGTACAGTACTTC

V gene: TRBV11-2
clone size: -
J gene: TRBJ2-3
D gene: -
CDR3 protein: CASSLAPSTPSTDTQYF
CDR3 DNA: TGTGCCAGCAGCTTAGCCCCATCGACACCCAGCACAGATACGCAGTATTTT

V gene: TRBV4-1
clone size: -
J gene: TRBJ1-4
D gene: -
CDR3 protein: CASSQEFKGLGEKLFF
CDR3 DNA: TGCGCCAGCAGCCAAGAATTTAAGGGGCTCGGTGAAAAACTGTTTTTT

V gene: TRBV6-1
clone size: -
J gene: TRBJ2-5
D gene: TRBD1
CDR3 protein: CASSEAIGTGETQYF
CDR3 DNA: TGTGCCAGCAGTGAAGCCATAGGGACAGGGGAGACCCAGTACTTC

V gene: TRBV3-1/TRBV3-2
clone size: -
J gene: TRBJ1-1
D gene: -
CDR3 protein: CASSQDSGVQDAFF
CDR3 DNA: TGTGCCAGCAGCCAAGATTCGGGGGTTCAGGATGCTTTCTTT

V gene: TRBV6-6
clone size: -
J gene: TRBJ1-2
D gene: TRBD1
CDR3 protein: CASSYGPQGAYGYTF
CDR3 DNA: TGTGCCAGCAGTTACGGGCCACAGGGGGCCTATGGCTACACCTTC